This T cell receptor (beta chain) comes out of a study of T cells in Graves' hyperthyroidism and ophthalmopathy. Lactation, pregnancy, other autoimmune disease or uncontrolled infection excluded patients. Diagnoses were made from clinical symptoms, serum measures (thyroxine and TRAb), thyroid ultrasound and orbital computed tomography. This clonotype was counted at least ten times. The investigators amplified TCR beta CDR3 regions from RNA transcripts. TCR CDR3 underwent first-round RT-PCR with the HTBI primer set. A single record per CDR3 protein comes from TCRdb applying MiXCR to the multiplex PCR reads. Here the sample spans some 420,000 distinct CDR3 sequences, roughly an eighth being singletons. The CDR3 runs to 15 residues. Trimming removed 4 bases from V and 3 bases from J, with 17 bases in between. CDR1 SGHRS and CDR2 YFSETQ come from the germline V gene.

Material for sequencing was blood. The chain combines TRBV5-1 with TRBJ2-7, with D unclear. The TCR comes from a woman between 18 and 30 years old with Graves' hyperthyroidism. The CDR3 spells CASSPPGRRLYEQYF. The CDR3, as DNA: TGCGCCAGCAGCCCCCCGGGCAGGCGCCTCTACGAGCAGTACTTC.